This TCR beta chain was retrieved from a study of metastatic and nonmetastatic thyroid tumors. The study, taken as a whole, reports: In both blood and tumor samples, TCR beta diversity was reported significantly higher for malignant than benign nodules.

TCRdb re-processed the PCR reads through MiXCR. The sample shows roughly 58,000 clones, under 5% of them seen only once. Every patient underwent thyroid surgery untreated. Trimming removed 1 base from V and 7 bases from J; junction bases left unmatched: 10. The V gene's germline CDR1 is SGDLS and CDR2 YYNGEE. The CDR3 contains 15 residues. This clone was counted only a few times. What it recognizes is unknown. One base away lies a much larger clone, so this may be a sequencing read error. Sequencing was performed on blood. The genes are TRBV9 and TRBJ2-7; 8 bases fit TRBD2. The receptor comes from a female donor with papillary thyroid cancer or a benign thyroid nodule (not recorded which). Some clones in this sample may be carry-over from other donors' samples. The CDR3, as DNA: TGTGCCAGCAGCGTATGGGGGGCGGGAGGTAGAGAGCAGTACTTC. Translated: CASSVWGAGGREQYF.